This T cell receptor (beta chain) derives from a study of human T cells and chemical hapten exposure. Study in general: Variation in per-sample TCR yields came mainly from small pooled library volume differences.

This CDR3 region has 16 residues. The germline gives CDR1 LGHNA, CDR2 YSLEER. V lost 0 bases to trimming and J lost 8 bases; unmatched junction nucleotides: 8. In its sample, this clonotype was seen a few times. Its matching antigen is unknown. Someone pulled total RNA out of unfractionated whole blood. Study-wide results and limits: After DPC sensitization, TCRs above 1 in 1000 frequency showed no change.

For the library, individual cDNA molecules each received unique molecular identifiers. Methods used by the authors: Samples had a median of around 91,000 TCRs, ranging about 20,000 to 750,000. TCRdb reprocessed the 5' RACE reads via MiXCR and lists one record per CDR3 protein. TCRdb assigned the V and J calls; the authors' analysis was not used. This sample has around 140,000 distinct CDR3 sequences, with about 4.3% found just once. V is TRBV4-3 and J is TRBJ2-1, with 9 positions matching TRBD1. This clonotype was sampled from a female donor in good health. In nucleotides, the CDR3 is TGCGCCAGCAGCCAAGAATACACAGGGGGCCCGGATGAGCAGTTCTTC. Translated, it gives CASSQEYTGGPDEQFF.